This is a list of T cell receptor beta chains from one sample in a study of blood T cell repertoires in COVID-19. Repertoires were generated with immunoSEQ multiplex PCR, while TCRdb's copy carries only in-frame clones and drops some. The table shows around 190,000 clones, with just over 85% occurring only once. Input material: peripheral blood. The receptors here all came from a man over 45 with active or convalescent COVID-19. The CDR3 runs from the conserved cysteine through the conserved F or W. The order of the fields is clone size, V gene, D gene, J gene, CDR3 protein, CDR3 DNA. The D gene is left open where the match is weak. The size field is filled for only some rows; it gives once, few, many or a size class.

-	TRBV4-2	TRBD2	TRBJ2-1	CASSQDGGLVQFF	TGTGCCAGCAGCCAAGATGGGGGACTAGTCCAGTTCTTC
-	TRBV6-5	-	TRBJ1-4	CASSSKGLFNEKLFF	TGTGCCAGCAGCTCTAAGGGACTGTTCAATGAAAAACTGTTTTTT
-	TRBV10-3	TRBD1	TRBJ1-1	CAISESGVTGGREAFF	TGTGCCATCAGTGAGTCGGGCGTGACAGGGGGCCGTGAAGCTTTCTTT
-	TRBV6-5	TRBD1	TRBJ2-5	CASSPTGFGETQYF	TGTGCCAGCAGTCCGACAGGGTTCGGAGAGACCCAGTACTTC
-	TRBV6-2/TRBV6-3	-	TRBJ1-1	CASSYVGQGQNTEAFF	TGTGCCAGCAGTTACGTAGGGCAGGGACAGAACACTGAAGCTTTCTTT
-	TRBV19	-	TRBJ1-5	CASSMEGRDNQPQHF	TGTGCCAGTAGTATGGAAGGCAGGGACAATCAGCCCCAGCATTTT
-	TRBV14	-	TRBJ1-1	CASSPRVSMNTEAFF	TGTGCCAGCAGCCCCCGGGTCTCCATGAACACTGAAGCTTTCTTT
-	TRBV5-1	TRBD1	TRBJ1-5	CASSHKRTQGTYSNQPQHF	TGCGCCAGCAGCCACAAGCGGACACAGGGGACCTATAGCAATCAGCCCCAGCATTTT
-	TRBV6-5	TRBD1	TRBJ1-1	CASSWTGLNTEAFF	TGTGCCAGCAGTTGGACAGGGTTGAACACTGAAGCTTTCTTT
-	TRBV2	TRBD1	TRBJ1-1	CATYRGRDTEAFF	TGTGCCACTTACAGGGGGAGGGACACTGAAGCTTTCTTT
-	TRBV19	TRBD1	TRBJ2-1	CASTIGQGVNEQFF	TGTGCCAGTACCATCGGACAGGGAGTCAATGAGCAGTTCTTC
-	TRBV7-9	-	TRBJ1-1	CASSPPRGPDTEAFF	TGTGCCAGCAGCCCCCCACGCGGGCCGGACACTGAAGCTTTCTTT
-	TRBV30	TRBD1	TRBJ1-5	CAWKPGQGAQPQHF	TGTGCCTGGAAACCGGGACAGGGGGCTCAGCCCCAGCATTTT
-	TRBV19	-	TRBJ1-5	CASSNQRGNQPQHF	TGTGCCAGTAGTAATCAGCGGGGCAATCAGCCCCAGCATTTT
-	TRBV2	TRBD1	TRBJ1-3	CASSWTGARSGNTIYF	TGTGCCAGCAGTTGGACAGGGGCCCGCTCTGGAAACACCATATATTTT
-	TRBV28	TRBD1	TRBJ1-2	CASKGQGAVGYGYTF	TGTGCCAGCAAAGGACAGGGGGCAGTGGGCTATGGCTACACCTTC
-	TRBV4-1	TRBD1	TRBJ1-5	CASSLTGKEPQHF	TGCGCCAGCAGTTTGACAGGGAAAGAGCCCCAGCATTTT
-	TRBV9	-	TRBJ1-6	CASSVGRGPYNSPLHF	TGTGCCAGCAGCGTAGGAAGGGGCCCTTATAATTCACCCCTCCACTTT
-	TRBV28	TRBD2	TRBJ2-7	CASSLAGEPYEQYF	TGTGCCAGCAGTTTAGCGGGGGAACCCTACGAGCAGTACTTC
-	TRBV30	-	TRBJ2-3	CAWTGTDTQYF	TGTGCCTGGACCGGGACAGATACGCAGTATTTT
-	TRBV3-1/TRBV3-2	-	TRBJ2-2	CASSPYARGRRSNTGELFF	TGTGCCAGCAGCCCGTATGCTCGGGGAAGGCGGTCGAACACCGGGGAGCTGTTTTTT
-	TRBV11-2	-	TRBJ2-5	CASSPTADRAQETQYF	TGTGCCAGCAGCCCCACCGCGGACAGAGCCCAAGAGACCCAGTACTTC
-	TRBV11-2	TRBD1	TRBJ1-5	CASSLRGHSNQPQHF	TGTGCCAGCAGCCTCAGGGGGCATAGCAATCAGCCCCAGCATTTT
-	TRBV18	-	TRBJ2-1	CASSPLAGTDNEQFF	TGTGCCAGCTCACCACTAGCAGGGACTGACAATGAGCAGTTCTTC
-	TRBV19	-	TRBJ2-5	CASHRSGGAETQYF	TGTGCCAGTCACAGGTCCGGAGGGGCGGAGACCCAGTACTTC
-	TRBV30	-	TRBJ1-6	CAWSALADSPLHF	TGTGCCTGGAGTGCTTTGGCTGATTCACCCCTCCACTTT
-	TRBV5-1	TRBD1	TRBJ2-5	CASSSQGNQETQYF	TGCGCCAGCAGCTCACAGGGGAATCAAGAGACCCAGTACTTC
-	TRBV5-1	TRBD2	TRBJ2-3	CASSLDASGERDTQYF	TGCGCCAGCAGCTTGGATGCTAGCGGGGAGAGGGATACGCAGTATTTT
-	TRBV24-1	-	TRBJ1-5	CATSDFPNQPQHF	TGTGCCACCAGTGATTTCCCGAATCAGCCCCAGCATTTT
-	TRBV6-6	-	TRBJ2-1	CASSYDSLYNEQFF	TGTGCCAGCAGTTATGACAGCCTATACAATGAGCAGTTCTTC
-	TRBV27	-	TRBJ1-5	CASSPGQNNQPQHF	TGTGCCAGCAGTCCCGGACAGAACAATCAGCCCCAGCATTTT
-	TRBV18	TRBD1	TRBJ1-2	CASSPSEGAVYGYTF	TGTGCCAGCTCACCATCAGAGGGGGCAGTCTATGGCTACACCTTC
-	TRBV4-2	TRBD2	TRBJ2-1	CASSEAGGNYNEQFF	TGTGCCAGCAGCGAAGCGGGAGGCAACTACAATGAGCAGTTCTTC
few	TRBV19	TRBD2	TRBJ2-1	CASNGGGSSYNEQFF	TGTGCCAGTAATGGCGGGGGAAGCTCCTACAATGAGCAGTTCTTC
few	TRBV7-3	TRBD1	TRBJ2-1	CASSWDRGTYNEQFF	TGTGCCAGCAGTTGGGACAGGGGCACCTACAATGAGCAGTTCTTC
-	TRBV25-1	-	TRBJ1-1	CASSAQVNTEAFF	TGTGCCAGCAGTGCTCAGGTGAACACTGAAGCTTTCTTT
-	TRBV7-9	TRBD1	TRBJ1-4	CASSTTGATNEKLFF	TGTGCCAGCAGCACCACAGGGGCCACTAATGAAAAACTGTTTTTT
-	TRBV11-3	-	TRBJ2-5	CASSLGPPEETQYF	TGTGCCAGCAGCTTAGGGCCCCCGGAGGAGACCCAGTACTTC
many	TRBV7-3	TRBD2	TRBJ2-3	CASSPLAGATDTQYF	TGTGCCAGCAGCCCGTTAGCGGGAGCCACAGATACGCAGTATTTT
-	TRBV18	TRBD2	TRBJ2-1	CASSPRSGGSSYNEQFF	TGTGCCAGCTCACCACGTTCTGGCGGGAGCTCCTACAATGAGCAGTTCTTC
-	TRBV19	TRBD1	TRBJ1-4	CASSTQGAFEKLFF	TGTGCCAGTAGTACACAGGGGGCGTTCGAAAAACTGTTTTTT
-	TRBV5-4	TRBD2	TRBJ2-1	CASSFPSGSLNEQFF	TGTGCCAGCAGCTTCCCTAGCGGGAGCCTCAATGAGCAGTTCTTC
once	TRBV5-1	-	TRBJ2-3	CASSLLAHNSDTQYF	TGCGCCAGCAGCTTGCTAGCGCATAATTCAGATACGCAGTATTTT
-	TRBV6-2/TRBV6-3	-	TRBJ2-5	CATSLTTETQYF	TGTGCCACCAGCCTCACCACTGAGACCCAGTACTTC
once	TRBV2	-	TRBJ1-3	CASSKTPSSGNTIYF	TGTGCCAGCAGCAAGACACCTTCCTCTGGAAACACCATATATTTT
once	TRBV5-1	TRBD1	TRBJ2-7	CASSPGTGSSEQYF	TGCGCCAGCAGTCCCGGGACAGGGAGCTCCGAGCAGTACTTC
-	TRBV7-6	TRBD1	TRBJ2-7	CASSLGQGAYDEQYF	TGTGCCAGCAGCTTAGGGCAGGGGGCTTACGACGAGCAGTACTTC
-	TRBV13	TRBD2	TRBJ2-3	CASSPLSGGVPVTDTQYF	TGTGCCAGCAGCCCCCTAAGCGGGGGGGTACCTGTAACAGATACGCAGTATTTT
-	TRBV4-1	TRBD2	TRBJ2-3	CASSQAPGRSTDTQYF	TGCGCCAGCAGCCAAGCCCCCGGGAGGAGCACAGATACGCAGTATTTT
-	TRBV28	TRBD2	TRBJ2-7	CASSSSKTGTSLYEQYF	TGTGCCAGCAGTTCGTCAAAAACCGGGACTAGTCTCTACGAGCAGTACTTC
few	TRBV3-1/TRBV3-2	-	TRBJ1-3	CASSQDSLTGNTIYF	TGTGCCAGCAGCCAGGACAGCCTTACTGGAAACACCATATATTTT
-	TRBV12-5	TRBD1	TRBJ1-5	CASGETGLRNQPQHF	TGTGCTAGTGGTGAGACAGGGCTTCGCAATCAGCCCCAGCATTTT
-	TRBV30	-	TRBJ1-6	CAWSEGSQGNSPLHF	TGTGCCTGGAGTGAGGGGTCACAGGGTAATTCACCCCTCCACTTT
-	TRBV4-1	TRBD1	TRBJ1-4	CASSPWDRRNEKLFF	TGCGCCAGCAGCCCATGGGACAGGAGGAATGAAAAACTGTTTTTT